The 5 T cell receptor beta chains reported below all come from one sample, sequenced in a study of blood T cell repertoires in COVID-19. Profiling relied on immunoSEQ multiplex PCR, and the TCRdb table lists in-frame clones only, not all of them. The data hold about 68,000 clones, with more than 80% observed a single time. The sequencing sample was made of peripheral blood. The receptors derive from a man between 25 and 39 years old with acute or convalescent COVID-19.

The J gene is TRBJ2-1, the V gene TRBV5-4; 16 positions agree with TRBD2. V trimming: 4 bases; J trimming: 3 bases; junction bases outside the gene matches: 7. Germline CDR1 SGHNT, CDR2 YYREEE (reference sequence). The CDR3 is made up of 18 amino acids. The CDR3 DNA reads as TGTGCCAGCAGCCCCCGAGGGACTAGCGGGAGGGGCTACAATGAGCAGTTCTTC. Protein product: CASSPRGTSGRGYNEQFF. Using reference TRBV5-4 and TRBJ2-1 for the parts outside the CDR3, the full variable domain is ETGVTQSPTHLIKTRGQQVTLRCSSQSGHNTVSWYQQALGQGPQFIFQYYREEENGRGNFPPRFSGLQFPNYSSELNVNALELDDSALYLCASSPRGTSGRGYNEQFFGPGTRLTVL.

The J gene is TRBJ2-5, the V gene TRBV9; 7 nucleotides agree with TRBD1. V gave up 3 bases and J gave up 1 base; unmatched junction bases: 3. The germline gives CDR1 SGDLS, CDR2 YYNGEE. The CDR3 runs 14 residues. CDR3 nucleotides: TGTGCCAGCAGCGGAGGGGACAGCCAAGAGACCCAGTACTTC. As protein: CASSGGDSQETQYF.

This clone has more than one count but fewer than ten. The gene calls are TRBV11-1 and TRBJ2-1; the match to TRBD2 covers 7 bases. Trimming took 5 bases from V and 6 from J; bases not matched to a gene: 13. Germline CDR1 SGHAT, CDR2 FQDESV (reference sequence). This CDR3 has 16 amino acids. The CDR3 here is CASSPIGREMVNEQFF. The CDR3 DNA reads as TGTGCCAGCAGCCCCATTGGGCGGGAGATGGTCAATGAGCAGTTCTTC.

The rearrangement uses TRBV28 and TRBJ1-1; TRBD1 might be the D (5 bases). V lost 6 bases and J 5 bases, leaving 16 bases between the germline ends. There are 14 residues in the CDR3. The germline gives CDR1 MDHEN, CDR2 SYDVKM. The CDR3 reads CASSTRTGTTEAFF. CDR3 nucleotide sequence: TGTGCCAGCAGCACCCGAACAGGAACTACTGAAGCTTTCTTT.

A single count supports this clone. The V gene is TRBV28, the J gene TRBJ2-6; no reliable D call. The CDR3 runs to 15 residues. Germline lookup yields CDR1 MDHEN and CDR2 SYDVKM. Deletions cut 4 bases from V and 0 bases from J, with 7 bases between. Here the CDR3 reads CASSSHSSGANVLTF. In DNA form, the CDR3 reads TGTGCCAGCAGTTCTCATAGCTCTGGGGCCAACGTCCTGACTTTC.